This TCR beta chain was obtained from a study of T cell responses to AZD1222 COVID-19 vaccine. General observations from the study: Following two doses of AZD1222, Spike-specific TCR breadth and depth rose. Close to half of spike-specific TCRs reportedly recognize unmutated variant regions.

This table comes from immunoSEQ multiplex PCR, and its TCRdb copy is limited to in-frame clones, with some not included. The table includes fewer than 120,000 clones, 65% to 85% detected once. In the case of this clone: Its cognate antigen is unknown.

This CDR3 comprises 16 residues. V dropped 0 bases and J dropped 7; count of bases not matched to a gene: 6. Germline values: CDR1 KGHDR, CDR2 SFDVKD. The rearrangement links TRBV24-1 to TRBJ2-3, with 10 bases fitting TRBD1. The specimen comprised peripheral blood, sampled on day 0 of AZD1222 vaccination. The sequence was obtained from an adult in good health. Here the CDR3 reads CATSDLGDRGVNTQYF. The DNA for the CDR3 is TGTGCCACCAGTGATTTGGGGGACAGGGGAGTTAATACGCAGTATTTT.